This TCR beta chain was identified during a study of low-dose radiotherapy and immunotherapy resistance in tumors. Background on the study: From cycle 1 day 1, patients took oral aspirin 300 mg every day for four cycles. TRAV and TRBV primers primed cDNA for both TCRalpha and TCRbeta.

Specified time point: after trial treatment. Documented treatment: LDRT plus nivolumab, ipilimumab, low-dose cyclophosphamide and aspirin (RACIN trial). The donors, trial participants, received nivolumab, ipilimumab, aspirin, low-dose cyclophosphamide and low-dose radiotherapy. V lost 0 bases to trimming and J lost 1 base, with 13 bases between them. Germline V gives CDR1 SGHRS, CDR2 YFSETQ. The CDR3 length is 16 residues. This clonotype was recorded at least ten times. Over around 19 PCR cycles, TCRs were amplified from a constant-region primer and V-primer adapter. The mRNA that was isolated underwent amplification by in vitro transcription. MiXCR, applied by TCRdb to the reads, yields one record per CDR3 protein. The data show about 52,000 distinct CDR3 sequences, approximately 35% seen once.

Source: PBMCs, taken after low-dose radiotherapy plus immunotherapy. The chain is built from TRBV5-1 and TRBJ2-5, with unresolved D. This receptor was taken from a male donor with rectosigmoid adenocarcinoma. CDR3 coding DNA: TGCGCCAGCAGCTTGGCAGTGGTTAGGGCCCAAGAGACCCAGTACTTC. Residues: CASSLAVVRAQETQYF.